Shown below are 7 T cell receptor beta chains from a single sample sequenced in a study of shared clonotypes between healthy human individuals (dated by TCRdb to between 2020 and 2021). The method was the immunoSEQ multiplex PCR assay. Not all clones reach the TCRdb copy of this immuneACCESS table, which keeps in-frame sequences only. Checked studies attribute under half of the gap to unresolved V genes and leave the rest unexplained. For this sample the table gives about 610,000 clones, of which approximately 96% were detected only once. About 0.12% of the sample is in the top ten clones. For the CD8 naive samples, CD45RO-negative cells were positively selected for CCR7, yielding a CD45RA+CCR7+ population from which TemRA cells were excluded. The sequencing input was naive CD8+ T cells sorted from blood. The cell subset or site label for this specimen denotes: CD45RA+CCR7+. The origin of the receptors is a woman younger than 45 in good health.

This chain uses TRBV5-1 with TRBJ2-7; tentative D call: TRBD1 (8 bases). This CDR3 contains 15 residues. Per the germline V gene, CDR1 is SGHRS and CDR2 is YFSETQ. Trimming shortened V by 4 bases and J by 7 bases, and 21 bases separated the two germline ends. Here the CDR3 DNA reads TGCGCCAGCAGCCCCCGGGGGGAGACAGGGGTTGAGCAGTACTTC. Translating it yields CASSPRGETGVEQYF.

The gene calls are TRBV11-2 and TRBJ2-7, with TRBD1 identical over 9 bases. Germline assignment: CDR1 SGHAT and CDR2 FQNNGV. This CDR3 has 17 amino acids. Germline trimming cut 1 base from V and 3 bases from J; bases unmatched to any gene: 10. The chain's CDR3 is CASSLGGGRTGVYEQYF. In nucleotides, the CDR3 is TGTGCCAGCAGCTTAGGAGGAGGGCGGACAGGGGTCTACGAGCAGTACTTC.

As for this clone: The same CDR3 also results from other DNA sequences found in this sample. The chain has TRBV27 and TRBJ1-5, with unresolved D. The germline V gene encodes CDR1 MNHEY and CDR2 SMNVEV (reference sequence). This CDR3 is built from 14 residues. V gave up 4 bases and J gave up 0 bases, with 7 bases separating them. Here the CDR3 reads CASSSGGSNQPQHF. The CDR3 region has the DNA TGTGCCAGCAGTTCCGGAGGTAGCAATCAGCCCCAGCATTTT.

The V call is TRBV7-9, the J call TRBJ2-1; D call uncertain. Germline CDR1 and CDR2: SEHNR and FQNEAQ (reference sequence). The V end lost 5 bases, the J end lost 5 bases, and 10 bases lay between the germline ends. This CDR3 has 13 residues. The CDR3 DNA follows: TGTGCCAGCAGCGCCGCGATCAACAATGAGCAGTTCTTC. Translating gives CASSAAINNEQFF.

This chain links TRBV28 with TRBJ1-2, with D possibly being TRBD1 (6 bases). The germline V and J ends were trimmed by 11 bases and 1 base, with 23 bases remaining between them. CDR1 is MDHEN, CDR2 SYDVKM, per germline. The CDR3 is 16 residues long. Here the CDR3 reads CAGSSLQGALNYGYTF. The CDR3 nucleotides read TGTGCCGGATCTTCTCTACAGGGCGCCCTTAACTATGGCTACACCTTC.

V usage is TRBV29-1 and J usage is TRBJ2-7, with D perhaps matching TRBD2 (6 bases). From germline, CDR1 is SQVTM and CDR2 ANQGSEA. The CDR3 is 16 residues long. Deletions cut 3 bases from V and 2 bases from J, with 20 bases between. The CDR3 spells CSVDRGTSLGTYEQYF. DNA of the CDR3: TGCAGCGTTGACAGAGGGACTTCCCTCGGGACCTACGAGCAGTACTTC.

A remark on this clone: Sequence at one end of the junction differs from germline and may be a read error. The chain uses TRBV27 and TRBJ2-7; D call uncertain. Germline CDR1 is MNHEY and CDR2 is SMNVEV (reference sequence). The CDR3 loop spans 14 amino acids. In nucleotides, the CDR3 is TGTGCCACCAGTCCTGGGCTATCCTCCTACGAGCAGTACTTC. This gives the protein CATSPGLSSYEQYF.